This is a list of T cell receptor beta chains from one sample in a study of blood T cells in healthy people across ages. TCRdb re-called the 5' RACE reads with MiXCR, one entry per CDR3 protein. The table has 380,000 or so distinct CDR3 sequences, about 55% seen once. Sequencing was carried out using blood. Receptors originate from a man between 60 and 70 years old in good health. The CDR3 runs from the conserved cysteine through the conserved F or W.

TRBV21-1	-	CASSGRDRFGEQYF
TRBV7-9	TRBJ2-4	CASSSPDRGDIQYF
TRBV20-1	TRBJ2-1	CSPEGTSGYNEQFF
TRBV3-1	TRBJ1-4	CASSRGRNEKLFF
TRBV20-1	TRBJ1-2	CSALQGVDGYTF
TRBV12-3/TRBV12-4	TRBJ2-3	CATDPGDTDTQYF
TRBV29-1	TRBJ2-1	CSGSQVSYNEQFF
TRBV5-1	TRBJ2-1	CASSPSGTNNEQFF
TRBV5-4	TRBJ1-1	CASSPPRRGANTEAFF
TRBV7-6	TRBJ2-4	CASSFQRGAADIQYF
TRBV7-7	-	CASSLNDNADEQYF
TRBV18	TRBJ1-1	CASSPDRVMSEAFF
TRBV3-1	TRBJ1-2	CASSLGTSPYTF
TRBV4-3	TRBJ2-1	CASSPGGGLAYNEQFF
TRBV20-1	TRBJ2-6	CSASVLSGANVLTF
TRBV20-1	-	CSARTSGRVQSEQYF
TRBV18	TRBJ2-3	CASSPAGRTDTQYF
TRBV6-5	TRBJ2-5	CASKTHRDQETQYF
TRBV20-1	TRBJ2-1	CSATGTQNNEQFF
TRBV29-1	TRBJ1-1	CSVKRDEAFF
TRBV2	TRBJ2-7	CASSENSSYEQYF
TRBV6-1	TRBJ1-1	CASSDSGAVNTEAFF
TRBV6-1	TRBJ2-6	CASSEGQVAGANVLTF
TRBV5-1	TRBJ2-5	CASSVWTSGKGETQYF
TRBV28	TRBJ2-7	CASIQWGAYEQYF
TRBV11-2	TRBJ1-2	CASSPSDRARINYGYTF
TRBV10-2	TRBJ1-5	CASSESPGNSNQPQHF
TRBV27	TRBJ2-7	CASSFAGGPYEQYF
TRBV20-1	TRBJ1-1	CSATKPNTEAFF
TRBV9	TRBJ2-5	CASSVDRSGEQYF
TRBV7-9	TRBJ2-1	CASGRRNPREQFF
TRBV6-5	TRBJ2-7	CASSPTFTVYEQYF
TRBV4-2	TRBJ1-2	CASSQARDTSNYGYTF
TRBV7-9	TRBJ2-7	CASSNSLGQDYNEQYF
TRBV11-2	TRBJ2-5	CASSLERGLAGGPWETQYF
TRBV10-2	TRBJ1-6	CASPDRQSSYNSPLHF
TRBV7-2	TRBJ2-3	CASSYWSGPTDTQYF
TRBV5-1	TRBJ1-1	CASRPGGRRTEAFF
TRBV15	TRBJ1-2	CATSRDRGMVHGYTF
TRBV29-1	TRBJ2-5	CSVDGSQETQYF
TRBV5-4	TRBJ2-1	CASSTWFGSEQFF
TRBV28	TRBJ2-1	CASNLSGTGVWNEQFF
TRBV3-1	TRBJ2-3	CASSQNGGGGGSSTDTQYF
TRBV4-2	TRBJ2-7	CASSQDRRTYEQYF
TRBV20-1	TRBJ2-7	CSATPTSGGYEQYF
TRBV19	TRBJ2-1	CASSIDRSGTYNEQFF
TRBV29-1	TRBJ1-2	CSVEDQLGQRGPRGDPSGYTF
TRBV27	TRBJ2-1	CASSLSQGSSYNEQFF
TRBV4-3	TRBJ2-1	CASSQDDRLHGDEQFF
TRBV5-4	TRBJ2-5	CASSLPKETQYF